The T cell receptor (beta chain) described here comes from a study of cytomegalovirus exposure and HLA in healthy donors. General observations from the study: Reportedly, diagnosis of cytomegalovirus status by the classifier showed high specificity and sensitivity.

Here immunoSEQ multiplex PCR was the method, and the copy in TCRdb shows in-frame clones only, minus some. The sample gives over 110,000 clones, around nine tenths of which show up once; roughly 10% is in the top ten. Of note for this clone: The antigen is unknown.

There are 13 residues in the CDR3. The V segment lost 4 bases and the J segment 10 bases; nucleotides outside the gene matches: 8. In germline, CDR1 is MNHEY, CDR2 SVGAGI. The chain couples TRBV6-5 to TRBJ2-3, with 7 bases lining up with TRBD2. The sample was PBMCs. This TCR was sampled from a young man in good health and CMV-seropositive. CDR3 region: CASSSARLAAQYF. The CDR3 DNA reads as TGTGCCAGCAGTTCTGCCCGACTAGCCGCGCAGTATTTT.